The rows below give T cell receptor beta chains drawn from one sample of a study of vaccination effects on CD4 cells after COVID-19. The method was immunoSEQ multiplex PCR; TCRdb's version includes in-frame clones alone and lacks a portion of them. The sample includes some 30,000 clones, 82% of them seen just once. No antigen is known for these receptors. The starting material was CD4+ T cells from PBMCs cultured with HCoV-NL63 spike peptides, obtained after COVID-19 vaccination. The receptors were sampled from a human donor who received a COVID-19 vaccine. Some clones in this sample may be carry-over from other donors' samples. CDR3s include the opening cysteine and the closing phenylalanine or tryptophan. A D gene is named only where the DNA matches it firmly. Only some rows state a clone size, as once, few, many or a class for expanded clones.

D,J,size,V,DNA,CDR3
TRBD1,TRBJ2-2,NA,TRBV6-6,TGTGCCAGCAGTTTGCCAGGGGGTCCCGGGGAGCTGTTTTTT,CASSLPGGPGELFF
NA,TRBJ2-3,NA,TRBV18,TGTGCCAGCTCACCGGTGGCGTCAAGCACAGATACGCAGTATTTT,CASSPVASSTDTQYF
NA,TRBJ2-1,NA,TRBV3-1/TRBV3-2,TGTGCCAGCAGCCACGGGACTCCGTCCCGCCCGCAGTTCTTC,CASSHGTPSRPQFF
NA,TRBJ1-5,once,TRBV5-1,TGCGCCAGCAGCTTGGGAAGTAGCAATCAGCCCCAGCATTTT,CASSLGSSNQPQHF
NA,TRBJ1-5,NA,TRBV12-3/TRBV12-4,TGTGCCAGCAGCCGAGGGGGAGGTCAGCCCCAGCATTTT,CASSRGGGQPQHF
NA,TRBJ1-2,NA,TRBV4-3,TGCGCCAGCAGCCAGGGGCAACACTATGGCTACACCTTC,CASSQGQHYGYTF
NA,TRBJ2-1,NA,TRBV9,TGTGCCAGCAGCGTAGAGGGGTACAATGAGCAGTTCTTC,CASSVEGYNEQFF
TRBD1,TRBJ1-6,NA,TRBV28,TGTGCCAGCAGTTCAAAACCAAGACAGGGGTTGCCCTATAATTCACCCCTCCACTTT,CASSSKPRQGLPYNSPLHF
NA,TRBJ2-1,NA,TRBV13,TGTGCCAGCAGCTTACGTAATACCTACAATGAGCAGTTCTTC,CASSLRNTYNEQFF
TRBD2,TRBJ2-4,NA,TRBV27,TGTGCCAGCAGTACGGGACTAGCGGGGGCTGAGCGTAAAAACATTCAGTACTTC,CASSTGLAGAERKNIQYF
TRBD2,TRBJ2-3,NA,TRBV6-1,TGTGCCAGCAGTGAGGCGGGGGGGACCGATACGCAGTATTTT,CASSEAGGTDTQYF
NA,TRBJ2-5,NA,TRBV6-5,TGTGCCAGCAGAAGACAGGTCCAAGAGACCCAGTACTTC,CASRRQVQETQYF
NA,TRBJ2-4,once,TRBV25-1,TGTGCCAGCAGTGAAGACCCTACCAACCCGTTAGCCAAAAACATTCAGTACTTC,CASSEDPTNPLAKNIQYF
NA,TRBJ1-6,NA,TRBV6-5,TGTGCCAGCAGTCCTCCCGGGGGTAATTCACCCCTCCACTTT,CASSPPGGNSPLHF
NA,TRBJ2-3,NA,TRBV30,TGTGCCTGGAGTGTACCCTTACGAGATACGCAGTATTTT,CAWSVPLRDTQYF
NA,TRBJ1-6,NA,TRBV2,TGTGCCAGCAGCACCGGACGAATGGATAATTCACCCCTCCACTTT,CASSTGRMDNSPLHF